These 30 T cell receptor beta chains were all obtained from the same sample, sequenced in a study of cytomegalovirus exposure and HLA in healthy donors (dated by TCRdb to 2016 to 2017). To prepare the library, the immunoSEQ multiplex PCR assay was applied. For the multiplex PCR, a mixture combining 60 forward primers for TCR Vbeta segments and 13 reverse primers for TCR Jbeta segments was used. As stored in TCRdb, this immuneACCESS dataset retains in-frame rearrangements with V and J assigned. A fraction of the clones does not appear; measured against another copy, unresolved V genes explain less than half of the discrepancy, and the remainder lacks a known reason. Across this sample there are about 64,000 clones, with approximately 70% seen only once. 14% of the sample is in the top ten clones. The specimen was PBMCs. The receptors originated from a male donor in good health and CMV-seropositive.

CDR3 in DNA: TGTGCCAGCAGTTTAGCGGGTGCGCTAAATGAGCAGTTCTTC. Protein sequence: CASSLAGALNEQFF. V and J are TRBV27 and TRBJ2-1, with D perhaps TRBD2 (5 bases). The CDR3 contains 14 residues. The V and J ends lost 2 bases and 7 bases respectively, with 12 bases between them. CDR1 and CDR2 from the germline V gene are MNHEY and SMNVEV (reference sequence).

This clone was seen only once. The chain carries TRBV5-1 and TRBJ1-1, with D hard to call. Trimming pared 0 bases from V and 4 bases from J, leaving 13 bases between. Germline V gene sequence: CDR1 SGHRS, CDR2 YFSETQ. This CDR3 comprises 15 residues. The CDR3 coding sequence is TGCGCCAGCAGCTTGGTTGGGGAGGTGGGCACTGAAGCTTTCTTT. Translating it yields CASSLVGEVGTEAFF. The whole variable domain, filled in from reference TRBV5-1 and TRBJ1-1, reads KAGVTQTPRYLIKTRGQQVTLSCSPISGHRSVSWYQQTPGQGLQFLFEYFSETQRNKGNFPGRFSGRQFSNSRSEMNVSTLELGDSALYLCASSLVGEVGTEAFFGQGTRLTVV.

The chain recombines TRBV10-3 with TRBJ2-2; D possibly corresponds to TRBD2 (5 bases). V lost 4 bases to trimming and J lost 3 bases, with 9 bases between them. Germline lookup yields CDR1 ENHRY and CDR2 SYGVKD. This CDR3 comprises 14 residues. CDR3 sequence (DNA): TGTGCCATCAGTGCCGGGGAGCACACCGGGGAGCTGTTTTTT. Residues: CAISAGEHTGELFF.

The chain has TRBV29-1 and TRBJ2-7; 7 bases match TRBD1. Germline V CDR1 and CDR2: SQVTM, ANQGSEA. V was pared by 0 bases and J by 6 bases, with 14 bases of the junction left unmatched. The CDR3 spans 16 residues. Written as DNA, the CDR3 is TGCAGCGTTGAAGATCCTAGGACAGGCTGGAAGTCCGAGCAGTACTTC. Translation gives CSVEDPRTGWKSEQYF.

This clone appeared a few times. The V gene is TRBV19, the J gene TRBJ1-1; 10 bases are a match to TRBD1. CDR3 size: 17 residues. J was trimmed by 4 bases and V by 4 bases; bases with no gene match: 12. Looked up from germline, CDR1 is LNHDA and CDR2 is SQIVND (reference sequence). CDR3 DNA sequence: TGTGCCAGTAGTAAACGGGACAGGGGACGGTCGGGCACTGAAGCTTTCTTT. This encodes CASSKRDRGRSGTEAFF.

CDR3 sequence reads: CASSLEERVTDTQYF. The CDR3, as DNA: TGTGCCAGCAGCTTGGAGGAGCGGGTCACAGATACGCAGTATTTT. This chain joins TRBV5-8 and TRBJ2-3; TRBD2 might be the D (6 bases). V shed 0 bases and J shed 2 bases, with 10 bases lying between them. There are 15 residues in the CDR3. Looked up from germline, CDR1 is SGHTS and CDR2 is YDEGEE.

This clone was seen more than once but under ten times. V usage is TRBV30 and J usage is TRBJ2-7; D unresolved. V dropped 3 bases and J dropped 5 bases, with 14 bases sitting between them. The germline gives CDR1 GTSNPN, CDR2 SVGIG (reference sequence). The CDR3 spans 13 residues. DNA of the CDR3: TGTGCCTGGAGACCATGGCAGGATAACGAGCAGTACTTC. Protein: CAWRPWQDNEQYF.

In this sample, this clone turned up a few times. V is TRBV15 and J is TRBJ1-4; 8 bases are a match to TRBD1. CDR1 and CDR2 from the germline V gene are LNHNV and YYDKDF (reference sequence). The CDR3 contains 15 residues. Trimming at V came to 0 bases and at J to 8 bases, leaving 5 bases not matched to a gene. The CDR3 DNA reads as TGTGCCACCAGCAGAGACAGGGGGCCCGTGGAAAAACTGTTTTTT. Protein product: CATSRDRGPVEKLFF.

The chain couples TRBV6-5 to TRBJ2-3, with 10 bases lining up with TRBD2. The CDR3 runs to 14 residues. Germline CDR1 and CDR2: MNHEY and SVGAGI. The junction had 2 bases not matched to a gene; V was cut back by 4 bases and J by 4 bases. The CDR3 region has the DNA TGTGCCAGCAGTTTCGGGACTAGCGCAGATACGCAGTATTTT. Residues: CASSFGTSADTQYF.

This clone is judged medium-sized (0.01 to 0.1%). V gene TRBV6-5 combines with J gene TRBJ2-7; 10 bases line up with TRBD2. Germline assignment: CDR1 MNHEY and CDR2 SVGAGI. J lost 1 base, V lost 5 bases, and 5 bases had no gene match. CDR3 length: 15 amino acids. The CDR3 sequence: CASSRLAGASYEQYF. DNA of the CDR3: TGTGCCAGCAGTCGGCTAGCGGGGGCGTCCTACGAGCAGTACTTC.

This clone was observed a few times. The chain joins TRBV2 to TRBJ1-4; D possibly corresponds to TRBD1 (5 bases). V was shortened by 9 bases and J by 0 bases, with 17 bases between the two germline ends. The CDR3 contains 16 residues. Germline V gene lookup returns CDR1 SNHLY and CDR2 FYNNEI. The CDR3 is CARGTGEVATNEKLFF. The DNA for the CDR3 is TGTGCCAGAGGGACGGGGGAGGTTGCAACTAATGAAAAACTGTTTTTT.

The J gene is TRBJ1-2, the V gene TRBV19; TRBD1 is a possible D gene (5 bases). The V gene's germline CDR1 is LNHDA and CDR2 SQIVND (reference sequence). V dropped 7 bases and J dropped 0 bases, with 15 bases sitting between them. CDR3 size: 15 residues. The DNA for the CDR3 is TGTGCCAGTATCTCAGGGTCTGCATCTAACTATGGCTACACCTTC. Its translation is CASISGSASNYGYTF.

This clone was counted only a few times. The V and J genes are TRBV19 and TRBJ1-6, with 11 nucleotides matching TRBD1. The CDR3 is made up of 18 amino acids. The V and J ends lost 4 bases and 1 base, in that order; junction bases with no gene match: 6. Germline V gives CDR1 LNHDA, CDR2 SQIVND (reference sequence). In DNA, the CDR3 is TGTGCCAGTAGTACCAGGACAGGGGGCTCGTCCTATAATTCACCCCTCCACTTT. This encodes CASSTRTGGSSYNSPLHF. The whole variable domain, filled in from reference TRBV19 and TRBJ1-6, reads DGGITQSPKYLFRKEGQNVTLSCEQNLNHDAMYWYRQDPGQGLRLIYYSQIVNDFQKGDIAEGYSVSREKKESFPLTVTSAQKNPTAFYLCASSTRTGGSSYNSPLHFGNGTRLTVT.

V gene TRBV11-2 combines with J gene TRBJ2-7; TRBD1 agrees at 8 bases. V was pared by 0 bases and J by 2 bases, with 6 bases of the junction left unmatched. This CDR3 is built from 16 residues. CDR1 and CDR2 from the germline V gene are SGHAT and FQNNGV. For the CDR3, the DNA is TGTGCCAGCAGCTTAGAATGGACAGGGTTGCCCTACGAGCAGTACTTC. It translates to CASSLEWTGLPYEQYF.

Only a few counts were recorded for this clone. The chain links TRBV23-1 to TRBJ2-5, with D tentatively TRBD1 (7 bases). TRBV23-1 is noted as an ORF with a role that remains uncertain. This CDR3 is built from 16 residues. Trimming took 3 bases from V and 5 from J, leaving 19 bases between them. The CDR3 sequence: CASSHPLRQGGETQYF. In DNA form, the CDR3 reads TGCGCCAGCAGTCACCCCCTTAGACAGGGAGGCGAGACCCAGTACTTC.

The chain couples TRBV2 to TRBJ2-7, with 10 nucleotides matching TRBD1. Germline V gene data show CDR1 as SNHLY and CDR2 as FYNNEI. The CDR3 length is 16 residues. Losses at the gene ends were 5 bases for V and 3 bases for J; bases not matched to a gene: 10. CDR3 bases: TGTGCCAGCAGTCCTCTCGACAGGGGGCGAATCTACGAGCAGTACTTC. Residues: CASSPLDRGRIYEQYF.

About this clone itself: A junction boundary mismatches the germline segment, possibly from a read error. The chain employs TRBV7-9 and TRBJ2-5; 11 nucleotides agree with TRBD2. Germline values: CDR1 SEHNR, CDR2 FQNEAQ (reference sequence). The CDR3 has 15 residues. The CDR3 here is CASSLAGGPIETQYF. CDR3 nucleotides: TGTGCCAGCAGTTTAGCGGGAGGGCCTATCGAGACCCAGTACTTC.

The CDR3 spells CASGRDRDANEKLFF. CDR3 DNA: TGTGCCAGCGGCCGCGACAGGGACGCTAATGAAAAACTGTTTTTT. This sequence joins TRBV6-1 and TRBJ1-4, with 7 bases that match TRBD1. CDR3 size: 15 residues. From germline, CDR1 is MNHNS and CDR2 SASEGT. J gave up 3 bases and V 8 bases, and 9 bases lay outside the gene matches.

This chain connects TRBV6-1 to TRBJ2-7; 7 nucleotides line up with TRBD1. Germline lookup yields CDR1 MNHNS and CDR2 SASEGT. This CDR3 is built from 14 residues. The V and J ends lost 8 bases and 1 base, in that order; junction bases with no gene match: 8. The CDR3 sequence: CASSGQLGSYEQYF. CDR3 coding DNA: TGTGCCAGCTCGGGACAGCTTGGTTCCTACGAGCAGTACTTC.

This clone turned up a few times. The chain carries TRBV10-2 and TRBJ2-7; 8 bases are shared with TRBD1. After removal of 4 bases from V and 5 bases from J, the junction contained 4 bases not matched to a gene. Germline values: CDR1 WSHSY, CDR2 SAAADI. The CDR3 has 13 residues. The CDR3 nucleotides are TGCGCCAGCAGTGTAGACAGGGGAGACGAGCAGTACTTC. Amino acid sequence: CASSVDRGDEQYF.

V gene TRBV10-1 combines with J gene TRBJ2-3; 8 positions match TRBD2. The CDR3 contains 16 residues. CDR1 and CDR2 from the germline V gene are WNHNN and SYGVQD (reference sequence). The J segment lost 4 bases and the V segment lost 6 bases, leaving 12 bases of the junction unmatched. CDR3 sequence (DNA): TGCGCCAGCAGGAGGTTCGGGGGGGGCAGTTCAGATACGCAGTATTTT. As protein: CASRRFGGGSSDTQYF.

The chain couples TRBV5-3 to TRBJ2-2, with TRBD1 matching over 10 bases. TRBV5-3 is sorted into the ORF group, with uncertain function. V shed 3 bases and J 0 bases; nucleotides not matched to a gene: 8. CDR3 length equals 18 residues. In DNA form, the CDR3 reads TGTGCCAGAAGCTCTAGGACAGGGGGAGTCGCGAACACCGGGGAGCTGTTTTTT. It codes for CARSSRTGGVANTGELFF.

The genes are TRBV4-1 and TRBJ1-1, with 7 nucleotides matching TRBD1. The V gene end was trimmed by 0 bases and the J gene end by 10 bases; junction bases not matched to a gene: 5. In germline, CDR1 is MGHRA, CDR2 YSYEKL. The CDR3 loop spans 13 amino acids. CDR3 sequence: CASSQDDRDAAFF. The CDR3 nucleotides are TGCGCCAGCAGCCAAGACGACAGGGACGCAGCTTTCTTT.

The rearrangement uses TRBV30 and TRBJ1-5; maybe TRBD1 (5 bases). V lost 7 bases, J lost 3 bases, and 13 bases lay in between. The CDR3 loop spans 13 amino acids. Germline lookup yields CDR1 GTSNPN and CDR2 SVGIG (reference sequence). The CDR3 is CAFSKQDNQPQHF. The CDR3 nucleotides are TGTGCCTTTTCTAAACAGGACAATCAGCCCCAGCATTTT.

This clone was seen a few times. A much larger clone sits a single nucleotide away, making a read error possible. Different DNA sequences within this sample yield the same CDR3. The CDR3 bases are TGTGCCAGCAGCCAGCTTCCGGGACAGGGCCCCCAGTACTTC. As protein: CASSQLPGQGPQYF. V usage is TRBV5-4 and J usage is TRBJ2-5, with 9 bases matching TRBD1. From germline, CDR1 is SGHNT and CDR2 YYREEE (reference sequence). This CDR3 is built from 14 residues. The V and J ends lost 4 bases and 9 bases, in that order; junction bases with no gene match: 10. Combining the CDR3 with reference TRBV5-4 and TRBJ2-5 gives the whole variable domain ETGVTQSPTHLIKTRGQQVTLRCSSQSGHNTVSWYQQALGQGPQFIFQYYREEENGRGNFPPRFSGLQFPNYSSELNVNALELDDSALYLCASSQLPGQGPQYFGPGTRLLVL.

The rearrangement uses TRBV29-1 and TRBJ2-3; possible D gene TRBD1, 6 bases. This CDR3 has 12 residues. CDR1 and CDR2 from the germline V gene are SQVTM and ANQGSEA. V dropped 4 bases and J dropped 6 bases, with 11 bases sitting between them. CDR3 protein: CSVAGARDTQYF. CDR3 bases: TGCAGCGTTGCAGGGGCGCGGGATACGCAGTATTTT.

The chain has TRBV7-3 and TRBJ1-1, with D possibly being TRBD1 (5 bases). The V end was cut by 1 base, the J end by 7 bases, with 16 bases between. CDR1 SGHTA and CDR2 FQGTGA come from the germline V gene. CDR3 length: 15 amino acids. CDR3 coding DNA: TGTGCCAGCAGCTTAATCGGGGGTGGTTCTGGTGAAGCTTTCTTT. Translation gives CASSLIGGGSGEAFF. Drawing the rest from reference TRBV7-3 and TRBJ1-1, the complete variable domain is GAGVSQTPSNKVTEKGKYVELRCDPISGHTALYWYRQSLGQGPEFLIYFQGTGAADDSGLPNDRFFAVRPEGSVSTLKIQRTERGDSAVYLCASSLIGGGSGEAFFGQGTRLTVV.

The chain joins TRBV5-1 to TRBJ2-7; 8 positions agree with TRBD1. Trimming at V came to 2 bases and at J to 2 bases, leaving 6 bases not matched to a gene. Germline V gives CDR1 SGHRS, CDR2 YFSETQ. The CDR3 contains 15 residues. DNA for the CDR3: TGCGCCAGCAGCTTTAGGACAGGGAGAGCCTACGAGCAGTACTTC. Translation gives CASSFRTGRAYEQYF.

This clone was seen only a few times. J is TRBJ1-5 and V is TRBV12-5; D gene ambiguous. This CDR3 comprises 14 residues. CDR1 and CDR2 from the germline V gene are LGHNT and FRNRAP. V was cut by 1 base and J by 1 base, with 5 bases left in between. The CDR3 DNA follows: TGTGCTAGTGGTTTGGGGCAGAGCAATCAGCCCCAGCATTTT. This translates into CASGLGQSNQPQHF.

This chain's CDR3 is CASSLGRDSYEQYF. CDR3 DNA: TGTGCCAGCAGCTTAGGCAGGGACTCCTACGAGCAGTACTTC. The genes are TRBV7-2 and TRBJ2-7; a possible D gene is TRBD1 (5 bases). The germline gives CDR1 SGHTA, CDR2 FQGNSA. Between the trimmed V and J ends, which lost 1 base and 0 bases, there was a span of 7 bases. The CDR3 runs to 14 residues.